The rows below give T cell receptor beta chains drawn from one sample of a study of T-cell reconstitution after alpha-beta-depleted transplantation in children. Each CDR3 protein gets one entry after TCRdb re-called the PCR reads with MiXCR. Of hundreds of thousands of distinct CDR3 sequences listed, roughly 14% are singletons. This sample comprised PBMCs, obtained before TCRalphabeta/CD19-depleted stem cell transplant. The receptors stem from a girl aged 2-10 years with congenital amegakaryocytic thrombocytopenia, due to receive a stem cell transplant. The CDR3 runs from the conserved cysteine through the conserved F or W. The order of the fields is clone size, D gene, V gene, J gene, CDR3 protein, CDR3 DNA. A D gene is named only where the DNA matches it firmly. Size is stated for part of the rows, as once, few or many counts, or as a class when the clone is expanded.

size: few
D: -
V: TRBV2
J: TRBJ1-4
CDR3: CASTGQKLKLFF
DNA: TGTGCCAGCACCGGTCAAAAATTAAAACTGTTTTTT

size: few
D: -
V: TRBV9
J: TRBJ2-2
CDR3: CAGGSEVTGELFF
DNA: TGTGCCGGAGGATCAGAGGTCACCGGGGAGCTGTTTTTT

size: many
D: -
V: TRBV12-3/TRBV12-4
J: TRBJ1-5
CDR3: CASSPGGAGNQPQHF
DNA: TGTGCCAGCAGCCCGGGGGGGGCAGGGAATCAGCCCCAGCATTTT

size: few
D: -
V: TRBV5-1
J: TRBJ2-3
CDR3: CASSDSYREYTDTQYF
DNA: TGCGCCAGCAGCGATTCTTACAGGGAATACACAGATACGCAGTATTTT

size: -
D: -
V: TRBV2
J: TRBJ2-1
CDR3: CASRSLGGGEQFF
DNA: TGTGCCAGCAGATCCCTTGGTGGCGGTGAGCAGTTCTTC

size: many
D: TRBD1
V: TRBV29-1
J: TRBJ2-7
CDR3: CSVEDRGRSTYEQYF
DNA: TGCAGCGTTGAAGACAGGGGGCGGTCGACCTACGAGCAGTACTTC

size: few
D: -
V: TRBV19
J: TRBJ1-2
CDR3: CASIPLFTGSVNYGYTF
DNA: TGTGCCAGTATCCCGCTCTTCACAGGGAGTGTTAACTATGGCTACACCTTC

size: few
D: -
V: TRBV20-1
J: TRBJ2-1
CDR3: CSASLLSYNEQFF
DNA: TGCAGTGCTAGTCTCCTCTCCTACAATGAGCAGTTCTTC

size: many
D: TRBD1
V: TRBV20-1
J: TRBJ2-7
CDR3: CSANRDRSYEQYF
DNA: TGCAGTGCAAACCGGGACAGGTCCTACGAGCAGTACTTC

size: -
D: TRBD2
V: TRBV28
J: TRBJ2-5
CDR3: CASSYPQAGSNQETQYF
DNA: TGTGCCAGCAGTTATCCCCAAGCGGGATCAAACCAAGAGACCCAGTACTTC

size: few
D: -
V: TRBV28
J: TRBJ2-7
CDR3: CASSLTGLSEQYF
DNA: TGTGCCAGCAGTTTGACGGGTTTGTCCGAGCAGTACTTC

size: many
D: -
V: TRBV12-3/TRBV12-4
J: TRBJ2-3
CDR3: CASSYGRRTDTQYF
DNA: TGTGCCAGCAGTTATGGACGGCGCACAGATACGCAGTATTTT

size: few
D: -
V: TRBV7-9
J: TRBJ2-1
CDR3: CASSFIALSSYNEQFF
DNA: TGTGCCAGCAGCTTTATAGCGCTGAGCTCCTACAATGAGCAGTTCTTC

size: many
D: -
V: TRBV5-1
J: TRBJ2-3
CDR3: CASRFASTDTQYF
DNA: TGCGCCAGCAGATTTGCCAGCACAGATACGCAGTATTTT

size: -
D: TRBD1
V: TRBV6-5
J: TRBJ1-2
CDR3: CASSYSPPGTGTYGYTF
DNA: TGTGCCAGCAGTTACTCGCCTCCCGGGACAGGGACCTATGGCTACACCTTC

size: -
D: TRBD2
V: TRBV19
J: TRBJ2-7
CDR3: CASSIEAGNEQYF
DNA: TGTGCCAGTAGTATAGAAGCGGGAAACGAGCAGTACTTC